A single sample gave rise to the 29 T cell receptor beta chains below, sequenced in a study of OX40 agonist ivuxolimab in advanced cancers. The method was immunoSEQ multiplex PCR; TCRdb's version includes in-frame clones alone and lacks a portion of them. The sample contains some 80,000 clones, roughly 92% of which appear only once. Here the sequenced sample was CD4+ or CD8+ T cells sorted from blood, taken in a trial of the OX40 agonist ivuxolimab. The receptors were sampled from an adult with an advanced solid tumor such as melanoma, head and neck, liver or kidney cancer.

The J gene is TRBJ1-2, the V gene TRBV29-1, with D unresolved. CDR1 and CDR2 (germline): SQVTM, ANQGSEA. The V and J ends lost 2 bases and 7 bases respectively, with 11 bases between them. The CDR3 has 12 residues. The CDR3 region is CSVELAQTGYTF. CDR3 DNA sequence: TGCAGCGTTGAACTCGCTCAGACTGGCTACACCTTC.

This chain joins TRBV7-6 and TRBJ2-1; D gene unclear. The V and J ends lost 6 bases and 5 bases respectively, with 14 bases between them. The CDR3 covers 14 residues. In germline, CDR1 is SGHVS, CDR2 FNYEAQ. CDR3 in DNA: TGTGCCAGCAGTCTAAGGCCGACTGACAATGAGCAGTTCTTC. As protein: CASSLRPTDNEQFF.

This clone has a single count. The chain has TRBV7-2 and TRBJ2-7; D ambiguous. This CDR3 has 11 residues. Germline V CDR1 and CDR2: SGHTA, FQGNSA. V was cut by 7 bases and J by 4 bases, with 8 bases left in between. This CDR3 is CASTLNYEQYF. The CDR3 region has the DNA TGTGCCAGCACCCTTAATTACGAGCAGTACTTC.

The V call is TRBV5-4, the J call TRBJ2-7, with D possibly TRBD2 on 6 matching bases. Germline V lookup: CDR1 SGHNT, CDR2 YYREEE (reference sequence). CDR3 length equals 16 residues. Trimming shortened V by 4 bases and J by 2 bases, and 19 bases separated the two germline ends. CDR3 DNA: TGTGCCAGCAGCCGCGCTGGAGGGAGAGGGACCTACGAGCAGTACTTC. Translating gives CASSRAGGRGTYEQYF.

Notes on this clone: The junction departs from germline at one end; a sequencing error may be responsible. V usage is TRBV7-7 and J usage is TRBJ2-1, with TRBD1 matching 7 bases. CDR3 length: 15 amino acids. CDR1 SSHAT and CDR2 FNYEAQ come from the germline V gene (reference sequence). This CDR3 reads CASSSQTGPGYEQFF. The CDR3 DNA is TGTGCTAGCAGCTCCCAGACAGGGCCGGGGTATGAGCAGTTCTTC.

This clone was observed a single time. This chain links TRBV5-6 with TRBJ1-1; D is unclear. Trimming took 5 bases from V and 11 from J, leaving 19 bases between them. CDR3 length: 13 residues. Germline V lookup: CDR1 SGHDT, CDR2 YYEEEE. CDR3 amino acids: CASSYRAAVPAFF. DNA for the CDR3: TGTGCCAGCAGTTATCGCGCGGCAGTTCCGGCTTTCTTT.

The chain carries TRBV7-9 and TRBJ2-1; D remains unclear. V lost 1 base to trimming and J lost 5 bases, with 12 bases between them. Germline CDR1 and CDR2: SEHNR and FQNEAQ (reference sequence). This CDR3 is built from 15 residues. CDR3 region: CASSLVPAPNNEQFF. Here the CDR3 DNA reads TGTGCCAGCAGCTTAGTGCCAGCGCCCAACAATGAGCAGTTCTTC.

Written as DNA, the CDR3 is TGTGCCAGCAGTCGACAGGGAATTAGCACAGATACGCAGTATTTT. Translated, it gives CASSRQGISTDTQYF. The gene calls are TRBV7-9 and TRBJ2-3; 7 bases agree with TRBD1. V lost 6 bases and J lost 0; bases outside the gene matches: 6. The CDR3 extends over 15 amino acids. CDR1 is SEHNR and CDR2 is FQNEAQ in the germline V gene (reference sequence).

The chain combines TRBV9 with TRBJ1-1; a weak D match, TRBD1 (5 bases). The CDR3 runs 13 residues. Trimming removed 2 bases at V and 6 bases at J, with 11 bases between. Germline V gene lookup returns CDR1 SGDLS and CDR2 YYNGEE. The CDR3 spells CASSVGPGAEAFF. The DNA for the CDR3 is TGTGCCAGCAGCGTCGGCCCGGGGGCTGAAGCTTTCTTT.

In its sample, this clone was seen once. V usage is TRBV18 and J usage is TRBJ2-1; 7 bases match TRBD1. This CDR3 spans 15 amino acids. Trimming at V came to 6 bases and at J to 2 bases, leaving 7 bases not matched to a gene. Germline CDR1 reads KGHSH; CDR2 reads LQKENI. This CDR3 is CASSPDRQAYNEQFF. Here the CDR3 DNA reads TGTGCCAGCTCTCCGGACAGGCAGGCCTACAATGAGCAGTTCTTC. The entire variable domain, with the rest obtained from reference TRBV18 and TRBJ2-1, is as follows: NAGVMQNPRHLVRRRGQEARLRCSPMKGHSHVYWYRQLPEEGLKFMVYLQKENIIDESGMPKERFSAEFPKEGPSILRIQQVVRGDSAAYFCASSPDRQAYNEQFFGPGTRLTVL.

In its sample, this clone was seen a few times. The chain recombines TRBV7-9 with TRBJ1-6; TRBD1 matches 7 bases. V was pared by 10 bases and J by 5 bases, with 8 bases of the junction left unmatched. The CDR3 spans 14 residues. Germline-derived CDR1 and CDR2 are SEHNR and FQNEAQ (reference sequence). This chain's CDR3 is CATENRGHNSPLHF. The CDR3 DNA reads TGTGCCACTGAAAACAGGGGACATAATTCACCCCTCCACTTT. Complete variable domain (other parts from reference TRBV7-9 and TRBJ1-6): DTGVSQNPRHKITKRGQNVTFRCDPISEHNRLYWYRQTLGQGPEFLTYFQNEAQLEKSRLLSDRFSAERPKGSFSTLEIQRTEQGDSAMYLCATENRGHNSPLHFGNGTRLTVT.

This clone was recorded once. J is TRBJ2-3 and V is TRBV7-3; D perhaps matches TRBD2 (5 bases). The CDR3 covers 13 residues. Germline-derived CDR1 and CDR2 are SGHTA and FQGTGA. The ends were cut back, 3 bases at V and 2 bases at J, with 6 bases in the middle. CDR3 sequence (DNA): TGTGCCAGCAGCTTGACTAACACAGATACGCAGTATTTT. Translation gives CASSLTNTDTQYF. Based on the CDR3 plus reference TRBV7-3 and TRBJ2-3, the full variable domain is GAGVSQTPSNKVTEKGKYVELRCDPISGHTALYWYRQSLGQGPEFLIYFQGTGAADDSGLPNDRFFAVRPEGSVSTLKIQRTERGDSAVYLCASSLTNTDTQYFGPGTRLTVL.

The CDR3 sequence: CASSGPGTSGGYEQYF. In DNA form, the CDR3 reads TGTGCCAGCAGCGGGCCAGGGACTAGCGGGGGTTACGAGCAGTACTTC. This sequence joins TRBV7-2 and TRBJ2-7; 14 bases match TRBD2. CDR3 length: 16 residues. V gave up 5 bases and J gave up 4 bases; unmatched junction bases: 7. Germline CDR1 is SGHTA and CDR2 is FQGNSA.

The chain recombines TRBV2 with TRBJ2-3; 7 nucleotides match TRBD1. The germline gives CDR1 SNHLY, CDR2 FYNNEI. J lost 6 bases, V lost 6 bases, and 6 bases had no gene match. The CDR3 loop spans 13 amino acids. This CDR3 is CASRGDSRDTQYF. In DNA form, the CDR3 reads TGTGCCAGCAGAGGGGACAGTCGCGATACGCAGTATTTT.

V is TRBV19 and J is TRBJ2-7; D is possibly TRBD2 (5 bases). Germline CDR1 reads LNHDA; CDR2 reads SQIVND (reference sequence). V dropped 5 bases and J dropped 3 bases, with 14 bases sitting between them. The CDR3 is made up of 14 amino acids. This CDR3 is CASSPSGRGYEQYF. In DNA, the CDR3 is TGTGCCAGTAGTCCTTCCGGACGGGGCTACGAGCAGTACTTC. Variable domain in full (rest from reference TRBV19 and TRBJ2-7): DGGITQSPKYLFRKEGQNVTLSCEQNLNHDAMYWYRQDPGQGLRLIYYSQIVNDFQKGDIAEGYSVSREKKESFPLTVTSAQKNPTAFYLCASSPSGRGYEQYFGPGTRLTVT.

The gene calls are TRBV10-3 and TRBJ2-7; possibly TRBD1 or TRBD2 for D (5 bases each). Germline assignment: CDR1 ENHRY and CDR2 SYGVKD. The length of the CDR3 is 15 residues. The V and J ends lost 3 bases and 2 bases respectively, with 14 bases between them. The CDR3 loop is CAISDGTLSTYEQYF. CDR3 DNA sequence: TGTGCCATCAGTGACGGGACCCTCTCTACCTACGAGCAGTACTTC.

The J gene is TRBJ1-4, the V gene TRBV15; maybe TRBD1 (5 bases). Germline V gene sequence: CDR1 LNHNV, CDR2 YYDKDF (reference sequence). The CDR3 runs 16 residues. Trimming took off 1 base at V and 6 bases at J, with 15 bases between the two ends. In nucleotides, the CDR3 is TGTGCCACCAGCAGAGTTGCCCCACGGGGGGATGAAAAACTGTTTTTT. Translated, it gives CATSRVAPRGDEKLFF.

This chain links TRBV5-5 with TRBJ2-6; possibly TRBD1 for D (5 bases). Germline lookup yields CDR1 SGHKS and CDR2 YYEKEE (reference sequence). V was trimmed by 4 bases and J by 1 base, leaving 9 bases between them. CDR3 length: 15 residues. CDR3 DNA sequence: TGTGCCAGCAGCCATACAGGTTCTGGGGCCAACGTCCTGACTTTC. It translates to CASSHTGSGANVLTF.

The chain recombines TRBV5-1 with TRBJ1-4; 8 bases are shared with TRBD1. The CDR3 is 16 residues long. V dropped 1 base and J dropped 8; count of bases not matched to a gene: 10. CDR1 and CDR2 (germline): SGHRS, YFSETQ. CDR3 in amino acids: CASSLFPGGVEEKLFF. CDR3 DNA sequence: TGCGCCAGCAGCTTGTTTCCAGGGGGCGTCGAGGAAAAACTGTTTTTT.

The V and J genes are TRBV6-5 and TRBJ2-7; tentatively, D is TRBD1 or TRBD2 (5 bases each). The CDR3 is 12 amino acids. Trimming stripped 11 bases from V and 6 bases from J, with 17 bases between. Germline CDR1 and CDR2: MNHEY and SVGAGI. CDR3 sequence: CACWDLKGEQYF. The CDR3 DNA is TGTGCCTGCTGGGACCTGAAGGGCGAGCAGTACTTC.

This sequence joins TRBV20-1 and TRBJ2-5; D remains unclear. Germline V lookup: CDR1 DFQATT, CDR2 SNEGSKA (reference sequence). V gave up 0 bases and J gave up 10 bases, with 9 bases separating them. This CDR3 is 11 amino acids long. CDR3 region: CSARDHYDQYF. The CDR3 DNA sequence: TGCAGTGCTAGAGATCACTATGACCAGTACTTC.

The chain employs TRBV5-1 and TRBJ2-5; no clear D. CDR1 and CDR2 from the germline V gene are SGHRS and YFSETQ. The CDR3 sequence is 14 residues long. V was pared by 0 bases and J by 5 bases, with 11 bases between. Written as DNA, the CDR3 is TGCGCCAGCAGCTTGGCCGCGGCCCCGGAGACCCAGTACTTC. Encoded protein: CASSLAAAPETQYF.

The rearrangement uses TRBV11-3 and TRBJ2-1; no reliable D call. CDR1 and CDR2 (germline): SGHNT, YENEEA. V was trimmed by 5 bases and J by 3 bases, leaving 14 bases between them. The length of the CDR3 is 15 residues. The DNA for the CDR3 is TGTGCCAGCAGCCCCAGACTTATCGGCTACAATGAGCAGTTCTTC. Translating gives CASSPRLIGYNEQFF.

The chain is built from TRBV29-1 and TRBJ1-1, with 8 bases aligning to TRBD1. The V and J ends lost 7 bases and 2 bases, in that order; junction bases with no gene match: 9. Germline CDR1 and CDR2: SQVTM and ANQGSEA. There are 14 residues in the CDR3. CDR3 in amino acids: CSAGSRGPNTEAFF. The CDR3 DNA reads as TGCAGCGCCGGGTCCAGGGGGCCCAACACTGAAGCTTTCTTT.

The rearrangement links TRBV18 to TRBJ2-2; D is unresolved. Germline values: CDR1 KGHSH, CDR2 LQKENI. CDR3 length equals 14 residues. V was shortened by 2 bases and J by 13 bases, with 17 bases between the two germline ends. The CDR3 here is CASSPVSLERGLFF. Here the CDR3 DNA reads TGTGCCAGCTCACCAGTTTCATTGGAGCGTGGGCTGTTTTTT.

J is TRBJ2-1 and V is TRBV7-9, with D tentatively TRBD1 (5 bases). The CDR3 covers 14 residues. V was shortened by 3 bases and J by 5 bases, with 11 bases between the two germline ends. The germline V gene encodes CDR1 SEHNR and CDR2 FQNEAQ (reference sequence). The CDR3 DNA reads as TGTGCCAGCAGCTTTTACCAGGACAACAATGAGCAGTTCTTC. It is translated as CASSFYQDNNEQFF.

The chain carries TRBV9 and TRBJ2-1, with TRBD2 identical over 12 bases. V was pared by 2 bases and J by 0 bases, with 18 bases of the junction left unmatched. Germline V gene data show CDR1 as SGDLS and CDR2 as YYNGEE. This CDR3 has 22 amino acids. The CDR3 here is CASSVGLAGLAGHQSSYNEQFF. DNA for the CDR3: TGTGCCAGCAGCGTTGGGCTTGCCGGACTAGCGGGGCATCAAAGCTCCTACAATGAGCAGTTCTTC.

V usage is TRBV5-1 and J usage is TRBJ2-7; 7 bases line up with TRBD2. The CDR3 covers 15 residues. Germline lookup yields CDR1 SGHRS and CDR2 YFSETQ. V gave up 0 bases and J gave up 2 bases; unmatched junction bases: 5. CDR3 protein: CASSLGGGVPYEQYF. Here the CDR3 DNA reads TGCGCCAGCAGCTTGGGCGGGGGTGTCCCCTACGAGCAGTACTTC.

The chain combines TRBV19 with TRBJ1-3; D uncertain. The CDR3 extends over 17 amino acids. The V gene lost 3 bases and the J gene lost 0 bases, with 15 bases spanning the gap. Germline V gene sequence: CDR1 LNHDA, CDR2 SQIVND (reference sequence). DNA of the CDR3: TGTGCCAGTAGTATTCTGGCAGGCTTGAGCTCTGGAAACACCATATATTTT. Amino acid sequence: CASSILAGLSSGNTIYF.